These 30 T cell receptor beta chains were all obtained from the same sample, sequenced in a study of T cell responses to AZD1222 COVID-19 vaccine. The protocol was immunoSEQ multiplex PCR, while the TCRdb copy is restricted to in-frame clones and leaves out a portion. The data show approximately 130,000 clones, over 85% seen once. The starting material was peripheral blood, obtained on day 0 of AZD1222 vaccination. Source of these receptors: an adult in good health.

This chain's CDR3 is CASSLANQPQHF. The CDR3 DNA reads TGTGCCAGCAGCTTAGCCAATCAGCCCCAGCATTTT. The V gene is TRBV27, the J gene TRBJ1-5; no reliable D call. There are 12 residues in the CDR3. The germline V gene encodes CDR1 MNHEY and CDR2 SMNVEV (reference sequence). Deletions cut 6 bases from V and 3 bases from J, with 6 bases between.

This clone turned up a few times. CDR3 coding DNA: TGCAGCGTCCGCACAGGGATGAACACTGAAGCTTTCTTT. It is translated as CSVRTGMNTEAFF. The J gene is TRBJ1-1, the V gene TRBV29-1; possibly TRBD1 for D (6 bases). Trimming removed 6 bases from V and 0 bases from J, with 11 bases in between. The CDR3 consists of 13 residues. Per the germline V gene, CDR1 is SQVTM and CDR2 is ANQGSEA.

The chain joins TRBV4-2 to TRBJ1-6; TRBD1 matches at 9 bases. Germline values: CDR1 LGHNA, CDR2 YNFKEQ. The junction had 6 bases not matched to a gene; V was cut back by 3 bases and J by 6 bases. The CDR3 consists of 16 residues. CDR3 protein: CASSQGQGLSNSPLHF. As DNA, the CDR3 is TGTGCCAGCAGCCAGGGACAGGGACTGTCTAATTCACCCCTCCACTTT.

The DNA of the CDR3 is TGCGCCAGCAGCTTGGCCCAGGGGAATAATTCACCCCTCCACTTT. It is translated as CASSLAQGNNSPLHF. The chain combines TRBV5-1 with TRBJ1-6; D possibly corresponds to TRBD1 (6 bases). V was clipped by 0 bases and J by 5 bases, with 9 bases between them. Looked up from germline, CDR1 is SGHRS and CDR2 is YFSETQ. CDR3 size: 15 residues. Based on the CDR3 plus reference TRBV5-1 and TRBJ1-6, the full variable domain is KAGVTQTPRYLIKTRGQQVTLSCSPISGHRSVSWYQQTPGQGLQFLFEYFSETQRNKGNFPGRFSGRQFSNSRSEMNVSTLELGDSALYLCASSLAQGNNSPLHFGNGTRLTVT.

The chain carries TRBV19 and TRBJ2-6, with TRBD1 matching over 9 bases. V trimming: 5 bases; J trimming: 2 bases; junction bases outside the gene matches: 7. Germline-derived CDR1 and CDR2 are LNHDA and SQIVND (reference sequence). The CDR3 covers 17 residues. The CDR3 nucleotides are TGTGCCAGTAGTTCAACAGGGGGCGTCGCTGGGGCCAACGTCCTGACTTTC. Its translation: CASSSTGGVAGANVLTF.

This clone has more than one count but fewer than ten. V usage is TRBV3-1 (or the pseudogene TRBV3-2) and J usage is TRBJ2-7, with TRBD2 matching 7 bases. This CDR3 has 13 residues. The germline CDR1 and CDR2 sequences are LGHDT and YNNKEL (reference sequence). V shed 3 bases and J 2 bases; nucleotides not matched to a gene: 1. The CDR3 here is CASSHGLAYEQYF. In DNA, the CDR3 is TGTGCCAGCAGCCACGGACTAGCCTACGAGCAGTACTTC.

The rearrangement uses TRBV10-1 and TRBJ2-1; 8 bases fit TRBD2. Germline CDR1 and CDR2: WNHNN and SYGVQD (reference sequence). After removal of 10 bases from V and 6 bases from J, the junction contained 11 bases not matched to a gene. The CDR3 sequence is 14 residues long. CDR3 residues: CATPLVAGRNEQFF. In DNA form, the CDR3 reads TGCGCCACCCCTCTGGTAGCGGGACGCAATGAGCAGTTCTTC.

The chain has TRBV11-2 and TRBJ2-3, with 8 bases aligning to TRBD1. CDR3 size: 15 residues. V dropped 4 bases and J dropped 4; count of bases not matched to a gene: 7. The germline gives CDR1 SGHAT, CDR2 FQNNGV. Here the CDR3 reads CASSSWTGPADTQYF. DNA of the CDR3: TGTGCCAGCAGCTCCTGGACAGGGCCCGCAGATACGCAGTATTTT.

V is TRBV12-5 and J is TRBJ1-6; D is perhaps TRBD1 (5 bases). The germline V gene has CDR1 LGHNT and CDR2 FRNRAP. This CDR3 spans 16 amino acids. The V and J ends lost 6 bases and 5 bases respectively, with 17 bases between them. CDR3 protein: CASGNRTGDDNSPLHF. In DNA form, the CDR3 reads TGTGCTAGTGGAAACAGGACTGGGGACGATAATTCACCCCTCCACTTT.

The CDR3: CASSFTGVSTEAFF. The CDR3 region has the DNA TGTGCCAGCAGCTTTACAGGGGTTAGCACTGAAGCTTTCTTT. The chain is built from TRBV7-9 and TRBJ1-1; TRBD1 agrees at 7 bases. This CDR3 is built from 14 residues. CDR1 SEHNR and CDR2 FQNEAQ come from the germline V gene (reference sequence). V shed 3 bases and J 4 bases; nucleotides not matched to a gene: 5.

CDR3 in amino acids: CASRATGGVTEAFF. The CDR3 bases are TGTGCCAGTAGAGCGACAGGGGGCGTTACTGAAGCTTTCTTT. The chain combines TRBV19 with TRBJ1-1; 10 bases align to TRBD1. The CDR3 runs to 14 residues. V was pared by 6 bases and J by 5 bases, with 6 bases of the junction left unmatched. Germline loops: CDR1 LNHDA, CDR2 SQIVND (reference sequence).

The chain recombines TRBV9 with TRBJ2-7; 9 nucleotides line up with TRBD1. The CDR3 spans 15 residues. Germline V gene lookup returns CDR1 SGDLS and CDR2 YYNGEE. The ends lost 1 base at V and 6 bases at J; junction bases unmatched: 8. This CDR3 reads CASSVSGTGTGEQYF. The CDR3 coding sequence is TGTGCCAGCAGCGTAAGCGGGACAGGGACGGGCGAGCAGTACTTC.

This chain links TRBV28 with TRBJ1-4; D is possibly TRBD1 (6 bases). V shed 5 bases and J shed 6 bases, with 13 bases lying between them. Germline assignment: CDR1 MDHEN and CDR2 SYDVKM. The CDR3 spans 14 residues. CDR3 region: CASSQGLGYEKLFF. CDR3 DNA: TGTGCCAGCAGTCAGGGGTTGGGTTATGAAAAACTGTTTTTT.

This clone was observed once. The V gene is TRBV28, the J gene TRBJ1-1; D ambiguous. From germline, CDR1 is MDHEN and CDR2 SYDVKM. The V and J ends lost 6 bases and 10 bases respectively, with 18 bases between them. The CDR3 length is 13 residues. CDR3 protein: CASRLDVGFGAFF. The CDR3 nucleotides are TGTGCCAGCAGGCTGGACGTGGGGTTCGGAGCTTTCTTT.

This CDR3 reads CASSFWTSGRYEQYF. The CDR3 nucleotides are TGTGCCAGCAGTTTTTGGACTAGCGGGAGGTACGAGCAGTACTTC. The chain has TRBV28 and TRBJ2-7; 14 positions match TRBD2. Per the germline V gene, CDR1 is MDHEN and CDR2 is SYDVKM. Trimming took 3 bases from V and 4 from J; bases not matched to a gene: 2. The CDR3 is made up of 15 amino acids.

As DNA, the CDR3 is TGTGCCTGGTCGGGACAGAACTATGGCTACACCTTC. Protein product: CAWSGQNYGYTF. The chain combines TRBV30 with TRBJ1-2; 7 bases match TRBD1. V was clipped by 5 bases and J by 2 bases; unmatched bases: 2. Germline CDR1 GTSNPN, CDR2 SVGIG (reference sequence). The CDR3 is made up of 12 amino acids.

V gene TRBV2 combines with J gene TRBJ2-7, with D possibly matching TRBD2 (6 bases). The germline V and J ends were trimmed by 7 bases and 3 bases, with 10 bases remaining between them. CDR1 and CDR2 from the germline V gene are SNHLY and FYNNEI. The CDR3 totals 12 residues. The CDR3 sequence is CASNRENYEQYF. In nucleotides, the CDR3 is TGTGCCAGCAACCGGGAGAACTACGAGCAGTACTTC.

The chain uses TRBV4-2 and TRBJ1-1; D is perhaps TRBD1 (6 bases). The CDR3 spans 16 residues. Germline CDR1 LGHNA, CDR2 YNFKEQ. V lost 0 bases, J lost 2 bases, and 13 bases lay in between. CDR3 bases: TGTGCCAGCAGCCAAGAACCGAGGGGGGGAAACACTGAAGCTTTCTTT. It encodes CASSQEPRGGNTEAFF.

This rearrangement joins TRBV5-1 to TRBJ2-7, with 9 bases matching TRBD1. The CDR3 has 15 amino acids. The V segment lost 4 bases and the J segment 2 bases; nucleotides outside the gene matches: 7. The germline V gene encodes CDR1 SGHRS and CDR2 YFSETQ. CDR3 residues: CASSTGQGGPYEQYF. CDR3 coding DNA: TGCGCCAGCAGCACGGGACAGGGAGGGCCCTACGAGCAGTACTTC.

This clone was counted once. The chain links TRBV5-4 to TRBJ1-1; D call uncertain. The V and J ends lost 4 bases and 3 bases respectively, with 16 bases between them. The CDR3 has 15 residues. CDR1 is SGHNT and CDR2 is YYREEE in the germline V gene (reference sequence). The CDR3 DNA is TGTGCCAGCAGCCCCAAAGACCGGATGTACACTGAAGCTTTCTTT. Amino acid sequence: CASSPKDRMYTEAFF.

In nucleotides, the CDR3 is TGTGCCAGCAGCTTTCGGGCACGAGGAACCCGAAAAGAGACCCAGTACTTC. As protein: CASSFRARGTRKETQYF. This chain uses TRBV5-5 with TRBJ2-5; D is uncertain. The CDR3 is 17 residues long. Germline V gene data show CDR1 as SGHKS and CDR2 as YYEKEE (reference sequence). Trimming removed 2 bases from V and 3 bases from J, with 20 bases in between.

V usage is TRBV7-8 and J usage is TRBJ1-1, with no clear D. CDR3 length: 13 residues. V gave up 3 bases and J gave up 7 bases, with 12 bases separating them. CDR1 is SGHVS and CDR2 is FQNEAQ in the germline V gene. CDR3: CASSFGLLIEAFF. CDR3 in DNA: TGTGCCAGCAGCTTCGGACTACTCATTGAAGCTTTCTTT.

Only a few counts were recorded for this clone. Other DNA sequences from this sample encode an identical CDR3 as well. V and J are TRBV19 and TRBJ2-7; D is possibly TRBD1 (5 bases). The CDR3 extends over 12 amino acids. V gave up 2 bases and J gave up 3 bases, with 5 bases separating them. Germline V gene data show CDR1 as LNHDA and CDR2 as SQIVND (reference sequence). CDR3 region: CASSIQGYEQYF. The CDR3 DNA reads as TGTGCCAGTAGTATACAGGGCTACGAGCAGTACTTC.

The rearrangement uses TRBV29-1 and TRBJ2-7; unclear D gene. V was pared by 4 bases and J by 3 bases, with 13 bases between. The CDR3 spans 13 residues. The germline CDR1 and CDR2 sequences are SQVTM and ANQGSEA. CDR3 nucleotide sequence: TGCAGCGTTGCCAACCTCTGGGGCTACGAGCAGTACTTC. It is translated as CSVANLWGYEQYF.

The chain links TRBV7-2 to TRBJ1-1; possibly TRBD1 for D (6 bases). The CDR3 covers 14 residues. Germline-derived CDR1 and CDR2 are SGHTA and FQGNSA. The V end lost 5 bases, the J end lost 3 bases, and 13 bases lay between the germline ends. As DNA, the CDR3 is TGTGCCAGCAGCACAAGGCCAGGGGACACTGAAGCTTTCTTT. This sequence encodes CASSTRPGDTEAFF.

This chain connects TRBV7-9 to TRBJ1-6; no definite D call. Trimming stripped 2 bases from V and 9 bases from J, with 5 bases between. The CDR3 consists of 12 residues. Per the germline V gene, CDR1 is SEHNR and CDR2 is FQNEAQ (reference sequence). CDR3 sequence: CASSLSGSPLHF. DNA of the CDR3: TGTGCCAGCAGCTTAAGCGGTTCACCCCTCCACTTT.

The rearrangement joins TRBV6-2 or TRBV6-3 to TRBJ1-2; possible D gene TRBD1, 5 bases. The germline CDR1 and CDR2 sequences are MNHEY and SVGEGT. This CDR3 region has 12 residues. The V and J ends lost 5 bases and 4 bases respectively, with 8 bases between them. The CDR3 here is CASSTGGYGYTF. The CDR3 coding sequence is TGTGCCAGCAGTACCGGGGGCTATGGCTACACCTTC.

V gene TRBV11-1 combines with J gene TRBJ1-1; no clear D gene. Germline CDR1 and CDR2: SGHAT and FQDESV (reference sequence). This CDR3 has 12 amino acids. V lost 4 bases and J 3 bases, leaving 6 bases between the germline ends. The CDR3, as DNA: TGTGCCAGCAGCTACCGGGACACTGAAGCTTTCTTT. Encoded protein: CASSYRDTEAFF. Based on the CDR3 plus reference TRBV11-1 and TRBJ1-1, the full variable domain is EAEVAQSPRYKITEKSQAVAFWCDPISGHATLYWYRQILGQGPELLVQFQDESVVDDSQLPKDRFSAERLKGVDSTLKIQPAELGDSAMYLCASSYRDTEAFFGQGTRLTVV.

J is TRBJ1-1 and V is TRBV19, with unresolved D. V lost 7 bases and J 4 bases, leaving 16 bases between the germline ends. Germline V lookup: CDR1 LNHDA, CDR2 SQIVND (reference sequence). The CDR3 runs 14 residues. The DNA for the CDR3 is TGTGCCAGTAATAAAGGCCGTCGGGTCACTGAAGCTTTCTTT. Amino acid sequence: CASNKGRRVTEAFF.

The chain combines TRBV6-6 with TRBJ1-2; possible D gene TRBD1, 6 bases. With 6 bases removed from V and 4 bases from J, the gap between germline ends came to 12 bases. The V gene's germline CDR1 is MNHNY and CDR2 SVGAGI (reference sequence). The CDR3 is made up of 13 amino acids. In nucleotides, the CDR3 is TGTGCCAGCAGCGAGCCGGGGGCCTATGGCTACACCTTC. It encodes CASSEPGAYGYTF.